This T cell receptor beta chain was profiled in a study of CD8+ T cells in alopecia areata. Study-level information: Twice daily, treated patients received 5 to 10 mg of oral tofacitinib.

This clone was seen a few times. Germline V gene data show CDR1 as GTSNPN and CDR2 as SVGIG (reference sequence). V shed 4 bases and J 1 base; nucleotides not matched to a gene: 1. The CDR3 length is 13 residues. Isolated RNA was reverse transcribed into cDNA used as the sequencing template. The method was immunoSEQ multiplex PCR; TCRdb's version includes in-frame clones alone and lacks a portion of them. Of 100,000 to 150,000 clones in the sample, roughly three fifths were seen once. The sequencing used CD4+ T cells sorted from blood, collected at week 0. This receptor was obtained from a human donor with alopecia areata. The gene calls are TRBV30 and TRBJ1-3; 7 nucleotides match TRBD1. Written as DNA, the CDR3 is TGTGCCTGGACGACAGGGTCTGGAAACACCATATATTTT. Translation: CAWTTGSGNTIYF.